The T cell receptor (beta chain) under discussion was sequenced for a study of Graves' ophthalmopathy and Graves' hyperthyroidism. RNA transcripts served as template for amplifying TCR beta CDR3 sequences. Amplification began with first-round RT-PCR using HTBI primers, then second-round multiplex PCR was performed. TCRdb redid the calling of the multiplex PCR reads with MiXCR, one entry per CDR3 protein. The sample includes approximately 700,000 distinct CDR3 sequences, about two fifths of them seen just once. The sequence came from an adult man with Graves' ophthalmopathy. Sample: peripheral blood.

Here the CDR3 DNA reads TGTGCCAGCAGTTACTCGACTCCAACCGGGGAGCTGTTTTTT. Residues: CASSYSTPTGELFF. This rearrangement joins TRBV6-2 or TRBV6-3 to TRBJ2-2, with no clear D. Germline-derived CDR1 and CDR2 are MNHEY and SVGEGT. CDR3 length: 14 residues. Trimming took 0 bases from V and 5 from J, leaving 7 bases between them.